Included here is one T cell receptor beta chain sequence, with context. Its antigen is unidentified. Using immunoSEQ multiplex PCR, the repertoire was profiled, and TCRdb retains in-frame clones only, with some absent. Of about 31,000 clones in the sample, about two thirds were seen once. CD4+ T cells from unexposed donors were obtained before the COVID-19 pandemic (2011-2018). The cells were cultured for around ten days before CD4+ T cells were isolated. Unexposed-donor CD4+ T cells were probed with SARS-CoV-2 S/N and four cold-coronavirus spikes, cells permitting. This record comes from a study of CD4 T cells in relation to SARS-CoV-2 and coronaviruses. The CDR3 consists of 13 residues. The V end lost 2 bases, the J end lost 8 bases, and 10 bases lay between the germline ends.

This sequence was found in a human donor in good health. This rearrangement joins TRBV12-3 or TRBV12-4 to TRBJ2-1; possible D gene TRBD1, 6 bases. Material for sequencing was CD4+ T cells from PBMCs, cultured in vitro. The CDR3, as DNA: TGTGCCAGCAGTTTAAGACAGGCCGATGAGCAGTTCTTC. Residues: CASSLRQADEQFF.